This TCR beta chain appears in the sequencing data of a study of early T cells in non-severe SARS-CoV-2 infection. TCRdb recomputed calls from the 5' RACE reads with MiXCR, one row per CDR3 protein. The repertoire holds nearly 80,000 distinct CDR3 sequences, with about 13% as singletons. This clonotype was seen only a few times. Its antigen is unknown. Whole-study findings and limits: In VDJdb matching, anti-spike CD8 responses were favored while private and CD4 specificities went missing.

Germline-derived CDR1 and CDR2 are SQVTM and ANQGSEA. J lost 2 bases, V lost 3 bases, and 4 bases had no gene match. The CDR3 is 14 residues long. The sequence derives from an adult who was a healthcare worker with PCR-confirmed SARS-CoV-2 infection or an uninfected control (not recorded which). The sample was whole blood. The V and J genes are TRBV29-1 and TRBJ2-7, with 10 bases matching TRBD1. The CDR3 here is CSVEAGQGPYEQYF. The CDR3 nucleotides read TGCAGCGTTGAGGCGGGACAGGGGCCCTACGAGCAGTACTTC.